Each of the 26 T cell receptor beta chains below was sequenced from the same sample in a study of identical twins. TCRdb recomputed calls from the 5' RACE reads with MiXCR, one row per CDR3 protein. This sample has 300,000 to 400,000 distinct CDR3 sequences, with roughly an eighth found just once. These records were also assigned to another study, of yellow fever vaccine responses in identical twins.

Sequencing was carried out using CD8+ T cells sorted from blood. The receptors derive from a young woman in good health.

This clonotype was seen repeatedly, ten times or more. The DNA of the CDR3 is TGTGCCAGCAGTTTCACGACGGACACTGAAGCTTTCTTT. The encoded protein is CASSFTTDTEAFF. The chain combines TRBV12-3 or TRBV12-4 with TRBJ1-1; D is undetermined. Trimming pared 3 bases from V and 3 bases from J, leaving 8 bases between. The CDR3 has 13 amino acids.

The rearrangement links TRBV7-8 to TRBJ2-1; 7 positions match TRBD2. The ends lost 0 bases at V and 2 bases at J; junction bases unmatched: 7. Germline-derived CDR1 and CDR2 are SGHVS and FQNEAQ. There are 17 residues in the CDR3. DNA of the CDR3: TGTGCCAGCAGCTTAGCAGGGACTACCTACACCTACAATGAGCAGTTCTTC. It is translated as CASSLAGTTYTYNEQFF.

Concerning this clonotype itself: A clone one base away is much larger, so this may be a read error. The chain uses TRBV29-1 and TRBJ2-7; 9 bases are shared with TRBD2. Per the germline V gene, CDR1 is SQVTM and CDR2 is ANQGSEA. This CDR3 region has 15 residues. The CDR3 DNA sequence: TGCAGCGTTGGGGGGCGAGCGGGAGGTTTCTACGAGCTGTACTTC. This codes for CSVGGRAGGFYELYF.

The V gene is TRBV4-1, the J gene TRBJ2-7; D call uncertain. Per the germline V gene, CDR1 is MGHRA and CDR2 is YSYEKL. The ends were cut back, 0 bases at V and 3 bases at J, with 12 bases in the middle. This CDR3 spans 15 amino acids. CDR3 sequence reads: CASSQDWASGYEQYV. For the CDR3, the DNA is TGCGCCAGCAGCCAAGATTGGGCCTCGGGCTACGAGCAGTACGTC.

The chain employs TRBV6-1 and TRBJ2-5; D is tentatively TRBD1 or TRBD2 (5 bases each). Germline CDR1 and CDR2: MNHNS and SASEGT. The CDR3 sequence is 15 residues long. V lost 5 bases and J 5 bases, leaving 18 bases between the germline ends. CDR3 protein: CASSPRDALLETQYF. Written as DNA, the CDR3 is TGTGCCAGCAGTCCCCGGGACGCTCTGCTGGAGACCCAGTACTTC.

The gene calls are TRBV7-3 and TRBJ2-1; 8 nucleotides match TRBD2. Trimming took 3 bases from V and 8 from J; bases not matched to a gene: 9. This CDR3 region has 15 residues. The germline CDR1 and CDR2 sequences are SGHTA and FQGTGA. In DNA, the CDR3 is TGTGCCAGCAGCTTTGACGGGAGGGCCAGCGATGAGCAGTTCTTC. Translation gives CASSFDGRASDEQFF.

The CDR3 sequence: CASTPGLHGEQYF. Here the CDR3 DNA reads TGTGCCAGCACCCCGGGACTTCACGGAGAGCAGTACTTC. The chain carries TRBV27 and TRBJ2-7, with D possibly TRBD2 on 6 matching bases. This CDR3 contains 13 residues. With 7 bases removed from V and 7 bases from J, the gap between germline ends came to 17 bases. CDR1 and CDR2 from the germline V gene are MNHEY and SMNVEV (reference sequence).

The chain has TRBV12-3 or TRBV12-4 and TRBJ1-5; a weak D match, TRBD1 (5 bases). This CDR3 has 16 residues. Trimming took off 5 bases at V and 9 bases at J, with 23 bases between the two ends. CDR3 DNA: TGTGCCAGCAGTCCGACCCCTGTTGAGGGGTTATGGCCCCAGCATTTT. Translating gives CASSPTPVEGLWPQHF.

J is TRBJ1-2 and V is TRBV5-6, with TRBD1 identical over 7 bases. CDR1 is SGHDT, CDR2 YYEEEE, per germline. The CDR3 has 13 residues. With V trimmed by 4 bases and J by 7 bases, 7 bases remained unmatched. CDR3 region: CASSRGTDGGYTF. As DNA, the CDR3 is TGTGCCAGCAGCCGAGGGACAGACGGTGGCTACACCTTC. The full variable domain, with the rest looked up from reference TRBV5-6 and TRBJ1-2, is DAGVTQSPTHLIKTRGQQVTLRCSPKSGHDTVSWYQQALGQGPQFIFQYYEEEERQRGNFPDRFSGHQFPNYSSELNVNALLLGDSALYLCASSRGTDGGYTFGSGTRLTVV.

The chain combines TRBV7-9 with TRBJ2-3, with TRBD2 matching over 7 bases. The CDR3 length is 15 residues. The V segment lost 0 bases and the J segment 4 bases; nucleotides outside the gene matches: 4. CDR1 is SEHNR, CDR2 FQNEAQ, per germline (reference sequence). CDR3 nucleotides: TGTGCCAGCAGCTTAGCGGGGCGGGAGTCAGATACGCAGTATTTT. The encoded protein is CASSLAGRESDTQYF.

This rearrangement joins TRBV7-9 to TRBJ2-7; D gene ambiguous. V lost 7 bases to trimming and J lost 3 bases, with 7 bases between them. The CDR3 covers 11 residues. Germline CDR1 is SEHNR and CDR2 is FQNEAQ (reference sequence). CDR3 loop: CASTLNYEQYF. The CDR3 region has the DNA TGTGCCAGCACCCTTAACTACGAGCAGTACTTC.

This clonotype was detected many times. This chain connects TRBV4-1 to TRBJ2-2; tentative D call: TRBD1 (5 bases). The V end lost 1 base, the J end lost 6 bases, and 18 bases lay between the germline ends. CDR3 size: 17 residues. CDR1 MGHRA and CDR2 YSYEKL come from the germline V gene. The CDR3 protein is CASSQGWIGAVAGELFF. CDR3 nucleotide sequence: TGCGCCAGCAGCCAAGGATGGATAGGGGCAGTGGCCGGGGAGCTGTTTTTT.

This clonotype has a count of ten or more. V gene TRBV7-6 combines with J gene TRBJ2-5; the match to TRBD2 covers 11 bases. The CDR3 loop spans 16 amino acids. J was trimmed by 2 bases and V by 5 bases; bases with no gene match: 7. Per germline, CDR1 SGHVS and CDR2 FNYEAQ. The CDR3 DNA follows: TGTGCCAGCAGCCAAACTAGCGGGGGCATACAAGAGACCCAGTACTTC. Protein: CASSQTSGGIQETQYF.

V usage is TRBV29-1 and J usage is TRBJ2-2; weak D call: TRBD2 (5 bases). V was trimmed by 3 bases and J by 8 bases, leaving 10 bases between them. The CDR3 is 12 residues long. Germline CDR1 is SQVTM and CDR2 is ANQGSEA. The DNA of the CDR3 is TGCAGCGTTGACACTAGTCGGGGGGAGCTGTTTTTT. Protein product: CSVDTSRGELFF.

In DNA form, the CDR3 reads TGCGCCAGCAGCTCAGGACTAGCGGGAGATGTTGAGCAGTTCTTC. The encoded protein is CASSSGLAGDVEQFF. The rearrangement uses TRBV5-1 and TRBJ2-1, with 13 bases fitting TRBD2. This CDR3 region has 15 residues. Looked up from germline, CDR1 is SGHRS and CDR2 is YFSETQ. Losses at the gene ends were 3 bases for V and 9 bases for J; bases not matched to a gene: 6.

V and J are TRBV4-1 and TRBJ2-7; 10 bases agree with TRBD2. The CDR3 totals 16 residues. Unmatched junction bases numbered 6, after V lost 0 bases and J lost 4 bases. Germline CDR1 MGHRA, CDR2 YSYEKL. The CDR3 region is CASSQEWAAGGYEQYF. CDR3 DNA: TGCGCCAGCAGCCAAGAGTGGGCAGCGGGAGGGTACGAGCAGTACTTC.

The gene calls are TRBV7-3 and TRBJ1-6; 9 bases fit TRBD1. The junction had 3 bases not matched to a gene; V was cut back by 2 bases and J by 7 bases. The CDR3 spans 15 residues. CDR1 and CDR2 from the germline V gene are SGHTA and FQGTGA. The CDR3 nucleotides are TGTGCCAGCAGCTTAGGGACAGGGTGGAATTCACCCCTCCACTTT. It specifies CASSLGTGWNSPLHF.

This clonotype appeared a few times. The rearrangement uses TRBV3-1 and TRBJ2-1; possibly TRBD1 for D (6 bases). Trimming cost V 5 bases and J 7 bases, with 21 bases left between them. The CDR3 runs 16 residues. CDR1 is LGHDT, CDR2 YNNKEL, per germline (reference sequence). The CDR3: CASSIPQGTRSNEQFF. As DNA, the CDR3 is TGTGCCAGCAGCATCCCACAGGGAACCAGGAGTAATGAGCAGTTCTTC.

The rearrangement links TRBV11-2 to TRBJ2-3, with TRBD2 matching over 11 bases. Unmatched junction bases numbered 9, after V lost 5 bases and J lost 5 bases. Per germline, CDR1 SGHAT and CDR2 FQNNGV. The length of the CDR3 is 16 residues. CDR3 sequence (DNA): TGTGCCAGCAGCACAAATAGCGGGAGGGCCGTAGATACGCAGTATTTT. It specifies CASSTNSGRAVDTQYF. The whole variable domain, filled in from reference TRBV11-2 and TRBJ2-3, reads EAGVAQSPRYKIIEKRQSVAFWCNPISGHATLYWYQQILGQGPKLLIQFQNNGVVDDSQLPKDRFSAERLKGVDSTLKIQPAKLEDSAVYLCASSTNSGRAVDTQYFGPGTRLTVL.

This clonotype has only a few counts. The J gene is TRBJ1-2, the V gene TRBV12-3 or TRBV12-4; D remains ambiguous. CDR3 length: 13 amino acids. Trimming cost V 4 bases and J 7 bases, with 13 bases left between them. The CDR3 nucleotides read TGTGCCAGCAGTTACCCGGCTGCCCCTGGCTACACCTTC. Amino acid sequence: CASSYPAAPGYTF.

This clonotype was observed many times. The chain joins TRBV12-3 or TRBV12-4 to TRBJ2-7; 7 positions match TRBD2. The J segment lost 3 bases and the V segment lost 5 bases, leaving 4 bases of the junction unmatched. The CDR3 spans 13 residues. This CDR3 is CASSPGGLYEQYF. CDR3 nucleotide sequence: TGTGCCAGCAGTCCGGGGGGACTCTACGAGCAGTACTTC.

This clonotype was observed at least ten times. The J gene is TRBJ2-3, the V gene TRBV9; TRBD2 matches 11 bases. Germline loops: CDR1 SGDLS, CDR2 YYNGEE. The CDR3 extends over 16 amino acids. V was clipped by 2 bases and J by 6 bases; unmatched bases: 8. CDR3 loop: CASSVELAGVLDTQYF. The CDR3 nucleotides are TGTGCCAGCAGCGTCGAACTAGCGGGGGTCCTGGATACGCAGTATTTT.

This clonotype was seen a few times. V usage is TRBV25-1 and J usage is TRBJ2-1; possible D gene TRBD2, 6 bases. The CDR3 consists of 14 residues. The V and J ends lost 3 bases and 4 bases respectively, with 10 bases between them. Germline lookup yields CDR1 MGHDK and CDR2 SYGVNS. The DNA of the CDR3 is TGTGCCAGCAGTGAGGGTAGCGGTTACAATGAGCAGTTCTTC. Amino acid sequence: CASSEGSGYNEQFF.

There are many counts of this clonotype. The gene calls are TRBV7-9 and TRBJ2-1, with TRBD1 identical over 9 bases. Germline trimming cut 6 bases from V and 8 bases from J; bases unmatched to any gene: 11. The CDR3 is 15 residues long. Germline V gene sequence: CDR1 SEHNR, CDR2 FQNEAQ (reference sequence). DNA of the CDR3: TGTGCCAGCAGGTACCGGGACAGGGTGTTCGATGAGCAGTTCTTC. Translated, it gives CASRYRDRVFDEQFF.

J is TRBJ2-2 and V is TRBV7-6; 9 bases are a match to TRBD2. This CDR3 spans 14 amino acids. With 6 bases clipped from V and 6 bases from J, the junction kept 5 bases outside the gene matches. Germline CDR1 reads SGHVS; CDR2 reads FNYEAQ. The CDR3 coding sequence is TGTGCCAGCAGAACCGGGACTAGCTCCGGGGAGCTGTTTTTT. Its protein product is CASRTGTSSGELFF.

The rearrangement joins TRBV2 to TRBJ1-1, with D unresolved. Germline V lookup: CDR1 SNHLY, CDR2 FYNNEI. The CDR3 consists of 12 residues. The V end lost 2 bases, the J end lost 7 bases, and 8 bases lay between the germline ends. For the CDR3, the DNA is TGTGCCAGCAGTGAAACGGGGAATGAAGCTTTCTTT. Translated: CASSETGNEAFF.